This T cell receptor beta chain was sequenced during a study of cytomegalovirus exposure and HLA in healthy donors listed by TCRdb under 2017. In terms of the full investigation: According to an earlier analysis of 587 of the donors, 150 million to 200 million T cells yielded 117 million unique TCR beta sequences and 276 Gb of sequence data. About 280 gigabases of sequencing data and 70 million to 95 million unique TCR sequences made up an early release that covered several hundred HLA-typed donors. Of the roughly 400 genotyped donors, approximately 83% fell in the genetic ancestry cluster associated with self-reported Caucasian donors. The study aimed to test whether cataloging public T cell receptors could reveal signatures of past pathogen exposure. The study used immunosequencing to profile the T cell repertoires of 666 subjects and linked those repertoires to cytomegalovirus serostatus. Besides the first cohort of 666 subjects, a separate validation cohort made up of 120 or so different subjects was used. The study combined high-throughput TCR immunosequencing, statistical association of individual TCRs with disease status, and machine learning to predict cytomegalovirus infection status. In a later analysis, previously published TCR beta repertoires from about 670 donors were re-analyzed and high-resolution HLA genotyping was added so that TCR occurrence patterns could be studied. In the later analysis, no new phenotypic data were used to find candidate immune exposures; instead, reliance was placed on TCR beta sequences and their occurrence across donors. An earlier analysis of 587 of the donors applied high-throughput TCR beta sequencing to assess whether each TCR beta V gene segment acted as functional or pseudogenic. Donor age, sex, ethnicity and CMV serostatus were compiled alongside the repertoire data. In a later genetic analysis, genome-wide SNP genotypes for about 55% of the roughly 700 donors were used, and that subset was treated as a discovery cohort. Every discovery cohort repertoire had been produced on one sequencing platform. Both class I and class II loci were covered by HLA typing, at four-digit resolution. The number of typed donors differed by locus: roughly 629-630 for A, B, C, DRB1 and DQB1; roughly 510 for DQA1; fewer than 610 for DPA1; and around 450 for DPB1. Roughly 5 DR-DQ haplotypes were handled as single units for association and clustering, since linkage in the cohort was strong. On average, roughly 200,000 unique TCR beta nucleotide sequences were sequenced per donor among 350 to 400 genotyped donors of the cohort, with roughly 18% of those sequences being non-productive. What the study reported, not specific to this receptor: A later genetic analysis reported fewer N-insertions in productive TCRs among donors in an Asian-associated ancestry cluster than the roughly 640-donor mean. A few of the identified cytomegalovirus-associated TCR beta chains were confirmed in vitro to be specific for cytomegalovirus antigens. Presence/absence analyses assumed roughly uniform sequencing depth across donors, an assumption that may not hold. Because HLA typing was unavailable for some donors at each locus, only the typed subset was used in association tests. A later analysis found that HLA-associated TCR beta chains were more clonally expanded and had lower generation probabilities than equally common non-associated chains. According to a later analysis, TCR association rates differed among HLA loci, with DRB1 alleles showing the most associated TCRs and HLA-C alleles showing the fewest. Cytomegalovirus status was reported to be diagnosed by the classifier with high specificity and sensitivity in both the original and validation cohorts. The study gave a list of 150 to 200 TCR beta chains associated with cytomegalovirus. When HLA alleles, especially DR and DQ, strongly co-occurred, attributing TCR associations to individual alleles was difficult. In a later analysis, most CMV-associated TCR beta chains were found to appear HLA-restricted, with HLA associations seemingly driven largely by CMV exposure. The earlier analysis of about 600 of the donors excluded 15 to 20 rarely observed V segments, including chromosome 9 orphons, because counts were too low. A cluster of highly shared sequence variants was judged likely to represent a technical artifact of the sequencing pipeline. The authors suggested that the approach could potentially be generalized to other disease states and immunological phenotypes. A later analysis reported that several top co-occurrence clusters appeared linked to parvovirus B19, influenza, CMV and Epstein-Barr virus. A further reported finding was that TCR beta sequences accurately predicted the HLA-A and HLA-B alleles for most subjects in the first cohort. In this cohort, only TCR beta chains were sequenced, and detectable features were limited by the absence of alpha or paired-chain data. In an earlier analysis of 587 of the donors, most TCR beta V segments appeared in productive rearrangements about 90% or about 30% of the time, broadly matching IMGT annotations. In a later genetic analysis, a missense DCLRE1C variant was associated with V-gene and J-gene trimming of TCR beta chains, and the association was replicated in an independent cohort. A later analysis associated about 17,000 TCR beta sequences with specific HLA alleles at a false discovery rate of 0.05. Linkage disequilibrium might explain the correlated functional status among segregating V segments, but an unknown experimental factor could not be ruled out. Some IMGT-functional V segments, including TRBV6-2 and TRBV6-3, could not be told apart with the 87-base-pair reads, so those segments were excluded. Immune exposure information for the cohort was limited to CMV serostatus. Most TCR sequences were observed very rarely across donors, whereas some public TCRs were present in many individuals.

This clone has just a few counts. The specificity of this receptor is unknown. No base quality information exists; no much larger clone differs at one position. Trimming leaves V shorter by 1 base and J shorter by 12 bases, with the junction holding 4 bases beyond the gene matches. CDR1 and CDR2 were assigned from the germline V gene as SGHNT and YENEEA. Counted from cysteine to phenylalanine, this CDR3 has 14 amino acids. Only the CDR3 portion is preserved as DNA: 42 bases, with reading frame beginning at the first base. Library construction relied on the immunoSEQ multiplex PCR assay. For the multiplex PCR, a mixture combining 60 forward primers for TCR Vbeta segments and 13 reverse primers for TCR Jbeta segments was used. Amplification of the CDR3 region of rearranged TCR beta genes was performed with a multiplex PCR assay on genomic DNA. Amplified TCR beta libraries were sequenced as 87-base-pair reads on the Illumina HiSeq System. As for the authors' bioinformatics: In a later analysis, tens of millions of unique TCR beta chains were counted across the 500 to 700 repertoires, and around 10 million of these chains were shared by at least two donors. Raw reads were error-corrected and collapsed into unique sequences by a nearest-neighbor algorithm in which closely related sequences were merged to remove PCR and sequencing errors. To assign V, D and J gene segments, CDR3 sequences were aligned to IMGT reference sequences. Each retained sequence needed at least a six-nucleotide match to both a V gene segment and a J gene segment. A rearrangement counted as productive if the CDR3 had no stop codons and remained in frame with V and J, and every other rearrangement counted as non-productive. Following IMGT convention, CDR3 was defined as the stretch from the second conserved V-encoded cysteine to the conserved J-encoded phenylalanine. Sequences without an unambiguous match to a single V gene segment were excluded from the earlier analysis of a few hundred of the donors. In an earlier analysis of about 590 of the donors, a V segment was called functional when productive rearrangements were above 56.7%, and segregating when the standard deviation between donors exceeded 5%. A statistical classification framework was developed to diagnose cytomegalovirus status using the catalog of TCR beta chain sequences. A later analysis assigned V and J genes by comparing TCR nucleotide sequences with IMGT/GENE-DB human TR gene sequences. A later analysis assigned CDR3 sequences and most-parsimonious VDJ recombination scenarios with the TCRdist pipeline. In a later analysis, each TCR beta chain was defined by its CDR3 amino acid sequence together with its V-gene family, and reads lacking a unique V-gene family were excluded. A later analysis removed several hundred highly shared, low-generation-probability nucleotide sequences to deal with suspected cross-contamination and a sequencing artifact. A later analysis calculated a clonal expansion index for each public chain from normalized within-repertoire ranks of inferred template counts. Generation probabilities in a later analysis came from a VDJ recombination model fitted to out-of-frame rearrangements, and those results were checked against IGoR. In a later analysis, hypergeometric tests were used to score TCR-TCR, TCR-HLA and TCR-CMV co-occurrence, with a repertoire-size bias correction applied to TCR pairs. In a later analysis, false discovery rates were estimated by permuting HLA or CMV assignments 20 times. In a later analysis, co-occurring TCRs were grouped using DBSCAN, with TCRdist sequence similarity added in when clustering inside HLA-allele-positive subsets. For co-occurrence clustering, repertoires with fewer than 30,000 or more than 120,000 public chains were excluded, along with a handful of repertoires with anomalous nucleotide sharing. In TCRdb, the immuneACCESS table is reduced to in-frame sequences with V and J assigned. These tables do not hold every clone; where another copy was compared, an unresolved V gene accounts for under half, and the others remain unexplained. That table supplies the V and J calls and clone size; D and trimming were determined from the DNA. The sample table lists 150,000 to 200,000 clones, roughly 13% of them with a count of one. In total, the top ten clones hold 7.5% to 10% of the sample.

In total, roughly 670 healthy bone marrow donors made up the cohort. At the time of sampling, every cohort member was nominally healthy, though immune exposures that went unrecorded were likely present. The donor was CMV seropositive and belonged to the group of some 290 seropositive cohort members. Each donor provided a peripheral blood sample, and peripheral blood mononuclear cells were used for TCR beta sequencing. The Qiagen DNeasy Blood Extraction Kit was used to extract genomic DNA from the blood cell samples. The V gene is TRBV11-3 and the J gene is TRBJ2-1; 12 middle bases align to TRBD2. The receptor's source is a middle-aged man in good health and CMV-seropositive. The sample consisted of PBMCs. This receptor has the CDR3 CASSLASGGVGQFF. The nucleotide sequence reads as follows: TGTGCCAGCAGCTTAGCTAGCGGGGGGGTGGGGCAGTTCTTC.